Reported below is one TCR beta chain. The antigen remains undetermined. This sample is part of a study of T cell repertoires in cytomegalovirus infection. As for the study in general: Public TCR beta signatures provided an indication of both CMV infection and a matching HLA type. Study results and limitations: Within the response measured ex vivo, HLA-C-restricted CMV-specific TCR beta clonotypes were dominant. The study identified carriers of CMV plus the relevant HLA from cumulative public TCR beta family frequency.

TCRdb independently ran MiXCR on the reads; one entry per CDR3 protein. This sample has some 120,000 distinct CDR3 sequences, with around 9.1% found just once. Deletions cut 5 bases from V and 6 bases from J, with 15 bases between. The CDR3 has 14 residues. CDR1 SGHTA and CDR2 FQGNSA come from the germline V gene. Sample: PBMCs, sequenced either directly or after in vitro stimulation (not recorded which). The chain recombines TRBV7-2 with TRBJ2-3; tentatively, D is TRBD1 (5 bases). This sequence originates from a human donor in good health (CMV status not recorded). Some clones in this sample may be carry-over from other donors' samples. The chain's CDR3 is CASSIGAGHDTQYF. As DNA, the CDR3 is TGTGCCAGCAGCATAGGGGCAGGCCACGATACGCAGTATTTT.